This T cell receptor beta chain was identified in a study of spatial heterogeneity in lung cancer. This clonotype was counted many times. TCRdb ran MiXCR on the 5' RACE reads and lists one entry per CDR3 protein. Here the sample spans about 11,000 distinct CDR3 sequences, around 10% being singletons. The time point here: blood at routine non-recurrence follow-up after resection. Sequencing was performed on whole RNA extracted from tumor and nontumor lung tissue, or from frozen PBMC, and the material was left unsorted. Germline V gene lookup returns CDR1 MNHEY and CDR2 SMNVEV (reference sequence). This CDR3 has 14 residues. Trimming cost V 5 bases and J 4 bases, with 12 bases left between them.

The J gene is TRBJ1-5, the V gene TRBV27; D remains unclear. This sequence was found in a female donor with early-stage non-small cell lung cancer. The specimen comprised PBMCs, sampled at follow-up. CDR3 DNA sequence: TGTGCCAGCAGTACTAGGACGGCGAATCAGCCCCAGCATTTT. Amino acids: CASSTRTANQPQHF.